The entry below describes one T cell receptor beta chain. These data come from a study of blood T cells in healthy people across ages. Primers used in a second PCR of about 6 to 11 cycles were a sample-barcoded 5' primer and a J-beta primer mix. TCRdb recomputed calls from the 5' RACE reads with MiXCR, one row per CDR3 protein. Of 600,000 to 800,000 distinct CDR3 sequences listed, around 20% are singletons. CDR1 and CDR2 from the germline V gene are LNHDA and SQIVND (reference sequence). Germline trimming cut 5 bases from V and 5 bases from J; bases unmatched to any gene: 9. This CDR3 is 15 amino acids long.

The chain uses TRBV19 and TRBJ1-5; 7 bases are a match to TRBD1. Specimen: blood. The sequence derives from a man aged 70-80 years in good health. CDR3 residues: CASSATVGQDQPQHF. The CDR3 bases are TGTGCCAGTAGTGCCACGGTTGGACAGGATCAGCCCCAGCATTTT.